This T cell receptor (beta chain) was captured in a study of siplizumab effects on memory and regulatory T cells. Measured with immunoSEQ multiplex PCR; TCRdb has only the in-frame clones, and not every one. Of around 100,000 clones listed, around 90% are singletons. V lost 1 base, J lost 0 bases, and 10 bases lay in between. The germline gives CDR1 SGHVS, CDR2 FQNEAQ. CDR3 length: 16 residues. Findings of the study overall: A naive or memory phenotype could not be assigned to roughly 75-95% of the proliferating CD4+ or CD8+ clones. Most alloreactive clones went unmapped to unstimulated subsets; only a minor fraction mapped.

In regard to this clone: Its matching antigen is unknown.

The rearrangement links TRBV7-8 to TRBJ1-5, with D possibly TRBD1 on 6 matching bases. The source material was Tregs sorted from blood. The receptor was derived from a human donor in good health. CDR3 sequence (DNA): TGTGCCAGCAGCTTAGGGGGGCGGAATAGCAATCAGCCCCAGCATTTT. As protein: CASSLGGRNSNQPQHF.